This T cell receptor beta chain came from a study of read filtering for tumor transcriptome and immune sequencing. Sampling of bone marrow took place during active disease in every patient. From approximately 430 ng of RNA, a library with molecular barcoded alpha/delta and beta/gamma adaptors was made. TCRdb reanalysed the reads using MiXCR and keeps one entry per CDR3 protein. In the table there are more than 100,000 distinct CDR3 sequences, 13% of which are singletons. Germline lookup yields CDR1 LGHDT and CDR2 YNNKEL (reference sequence). Trimming took 4 bases from V and 7 from J; bases not matched to a gene: 12. This CDR3 region has 16 residues. This clonotype was detected ten times or more.

The chain is built from TRBV3-1 and TRBJ2-1; 8 nucleotides align to TRBD2. Material for sequencing was a population of CD138-negative cells sorted from bone marrow. This TCR was sampled from a donor at least 40 years old with multiple myeloma. In DNA, the CDR3 is TGTGCCAGCAGCCGCCTCCCCGCGGGGGGTGGTAATGAGCAGTTCTTC. It is translated as CASSRLPAGGGNEQFF.